The 24 T cell receptor beta chains below come from one sample, sequenced in a study of cytomegalovirus exposure and HLA in healthy donors. Primers: 60 Vbeta forward and 13 Jbeta reverse. The protocol was immunoSEQ multiplex PCR, while the TCRdb copy is restricted to in-frame clones and leaves out a portion. The sample shows 150,000 to 200,000 clones, roughly 79% of them seen only once. The source material was PBMCs. Receptors originate from a woman between 40 and 55 years old in good health and CMV-seronegative.

V and J are TRBV27 and TRBJ1-2, with D possibly being TRBD1 (6 bases). V was cut by 0 bases and J by 13 bases, with 18 bases left in between. Germline V gene data show CDR1 as MNHEY and CDR2 as SMNVEV (reference sequence). The CDR3 loop spans 14 amino acids. CDR3 amino acids: CASSLSTRGGASTF. The CDR3 nucleotides are TGTGCCAGCAGTTTATCTACCCGTGGGGGGGCTAGCACCTTC.

The chain couples TRBV5-5 to TRBJ2-2; 10 nucleotides agree with TRBD2. The V segment lost 3 bases and the J segment 1 base; nucleotides outside the gene matches: 6. The germline V gene encodes CDR1 SGHKS and CDR2 YYEKEE (reference sequence). CDR3 length equals 17 residues. The CDR3 coding sequence is TGTGCCAGCAGCTCATCCGGGACTAGCGTGAACACCGGGGAGCTGTTTTTT. As protein: CASSSSGTSVNTGELFF. The complete variable domain, with remaining parts taken from reference TRBV5-5 and TRBJ2-2, reads DAGVTQSPTHLIKTRGQQVTLRCSPISGHKSVSWYQQVLGQGPQFIFQYYEKEERGRGNFPDRFSARQFPNYSSELNVNALLLGDSALYLCASSSSGTSVNTGELFFGEGSRLTVL.

The chain couples TRBV6-5 to TRBJ2-2; D is unclear. CDR3 size: 15 residues. V lost 4 bases to trimming and J lost 2 bases, with 11 bases between them. From germline, CDR1 is MNHEY and CDR2 SVGAGI. CDR3: CASSSSYFNTGELFF. CDR3 sequence (DNA): TGTGCCAGCAGTTCAAGCTACTTCAACACCGGGGAGCTGTTTTTT.

This clone appeared a few times. The rearrangement joins TRBV6-5 to TRBJ1-5, with TRBD1 matching 7 bases. The CDR3 sequence is 13 residues long. Per germline, CDR1 MNHEY and CDR2 SVGAGI. J was trimmed by 10 bases and V by 6 bases; bases with no gene match: 9. Here the CDR3 DNA reads TGTGCCAGCAGGAGAGGGGGCGTGGAACCCCAGCATTTT. Protein sequence: CASRRGGVEPQHF.

This clone was counted once. This chain connects TRBV7-8 to TRBJ2-1; no clear D. Deletions cut 1 base from V and 1 base from J, with 11 bases between. The CDR3 is 16 residues long. The germline V gene encodes CDR1 SGHVS and CDR2 FQNEAQ. The CDR3 sequence: CASSLGAGRSYNEQFF. Here the CDR3 DNA reads TGTGCCAGCAGCTTAGGGGCCGGAAGGTCCTACAATGAGCAGTTCTTC.

J is TRBJ2-3 and V is TRBV6-6, with 8 bases matching TRBD1. Trimming removed 5 bases from V and 3 bases from J; junction bases left unmatched: 4. Germline V gives CDR1 MNHNY, CDR2 SVGAGI (reference sequence). The CDR3 sequence is 14 residues long. The CDR3: CASSPGQGTDTQYF. The DNA of the CDR3 is TGTGCCAGCAGTCCAGGACAGGGAACAGATACGCAGTATTTT.

The chain links TRBV5-1 to TRBJ1-1; unclear D gene. V was clipped by 3 bases and J by 0 bases, with 12 bases between them. The CDR3 spans 15 residues. Germline assignment: CDR1 SGHRS and CDR2 YFSETQ. CDR3 coding DNA: TGCGCCAGCAGCTCTACAGTGGGCATGAACACTGAAGCTTTCTTT. It encodes CASSSTVGMNTEAFF.

The chain uses TRBV28 and TRBJ2-5, with 15 positions matching TRBD2. The CDR3 contains 17 residues. CDR1 is MDHEN and CDR2 is SYDVKM in the germline V gene. V lost 6 bases, J lost 5 bases, and 10 bases stayed unmatched. The CDR3 loop reads CASSSGLAGGGSETQYF. The CDR3 DNA reads as TGTGCCAGCAGCAGTGGACTAGCGGGAGGGGGATCGGAGACCCAGTACTTC.

V and J are TRBV19 and TRBJ2-1; D might be TRBD2 (5 bases). V lost 7 bases and J 9 bases, leaving 16 bases between the germline ends. Germline V gene lookup returns CDR1 LNHDA and CDR2 SQIVND (reference sequence). This CDR3 is 13 amino acids long. CDR3 coding DNA: TGTGCCAGTATTCGATCCGGGGTAGGTGAGCAGTTCTTC. It is translated as CASIRSGVGEQFF.

The rearrangement links TRBV30 to TRBJ1-4; no clear D gene. The CDR3 has 12 amino acids. V lost 5 bases to trimming and J lost 8 bases, with 12 bases between them. Germline V lookup: CDR1 GTSNPN, CDR2 SVGIG (reference sequence). The DNA for the CDR3 is TGTGCCTGGGGACCCCGGAGGGAAAAACTGTTTTTT. Its protein product is CAWGPRREKLFF.

This clone was counted a few times. The chain recombines TRBV5-1 with TRBJ2-1, with a weak D call TRBD2 (5 bases). CDR1 is SGHRS, CDR2 YFSETQ, per germline. V lost 1 base and J 8 bases, leaving 13 bases between the germline ends. The CDR3 is made up of 14 amino acids. The CDR3 region has the DNA TGCGCCAGCAGCTTGACTAGTCTGGGCGATGAGCAGTTCTTC. It codes for CASSLTSLGDEQFF.

The chain carries TRBV21-1 and TRBJ1-1; TRBD1, as called in the table, went unchecked against the DNA. TRBV21-1 constitutes a pseudogene. The CDR3 spans 12 residues. The CDR3 sequence is CASSKDTAEAFF. CDR3 nucleotides: TGTGCCAGCAGCAAGGACACGGCGGAAGCTTTCTTT.

The rearrangement joins TRBV30 to TRBJ1-3; D unclear. The germline gives CDR1 GTSNPN, CDR2 SVGIG (reference sequence). V was trimmed by 3 bases and J by 0 bases, leaving 3 bases between them. The CDR3 has 12 amino acids. The CDR3: CAWSFSGNTIYF. The CDR3 region has the DNA TGTGCCTGGAGCTTCTCTGGAAACACCATATATTTT.

This chain links TRBV30 with TRBJ1-1; TRBD1 is a possible D gene (5 bases). CDR1 and CDR2 (germline): GTSNPN, SVGIG (reference sequence). The CDR3 runs 13 residues. The ends were cut back, 2 bases at V and 1 base at J, with 8 bases in the middle. Here the CDR3 reads CAWSFTGNTEAFF. CDR3 DNA sequence: TGTGCCTGGAGTTTCACAGGGAACACTGAAGCTTTCTTT.

This sequence joins TRBV7-8 and TRBJ2-7; 11 positions match TRBD2. The CDR3 has 15 amino acids. V shed 5 bases, J shed 2 bases, and the junction held 5 bases outside the gene matches. Germline V gene data show CDR1 as SGHVS and CDR2 as FQNEAQ. As DNA, the CDR3 is TGTGCCAGCAGCGTCCGACTAGCGGGGACCTACGAGCAGTACTTC. Its protein is CASSVRLAGTYEQYF.

The chain joins TRBV5-1 to TRBJ1-2; D ambiguous. CDR3 length equals 16 residues. The V end was cut by 0 bases, the J end by 3 bases, with 15 bases between. CDR1 SGHRS and CDR2 YFSETQ come from the germline V gene. CDR3 DNA: TGCGCCAGCAGCTTGGCCGGTGCCCTGCAGGACTATGGCTACACCTTC. It codes for CASSLAGALQDYGYTF.

The rearrangement joins TRBV11-1 to TRBJ2-7; TRBD2 might be the D (6 bases). Germline loops: CDR1 SGHAT, CDR2 FQDESV (reference sequence). The CDR3 consists of 14 residues. V was cut by 3 bases and J by 2 bases, with 11 bases left in between. This CDR3 reads CASSLEGGPYEQYF. The CDR3 DNA is TGTGCCAGCAGCTTGGAGGGAGGCCCCTACGAGCAGTACTTC.

About this clone itself: At one of its ends the junction is not consistent with the germline gene, which may arise from a read error. The chain combines TRBV18 with TRBJ1-1; D is perhaps TRBD1 (5 bases). The germline V gene encodes CDR1 KGHSH and CDR2 LQKENI. The CDR3 length is 14 residues. The CDR3 sequence: CASSPDRRNSEAFF. The CDR3 region has the DNA TGTGCCAGCTCACCAGACAGACGGAACTCTGAAGCTTTCTTT.

The J gene is TRBJ2-3, the V gene TRBV30; 7 bases fit TRBD2. CDR1 and CDR2 from the germline V gene are GTSNPN and SVGIG (reference sequence). The V gene end was trimmed by 0 bases and the J gene end by 1 base; junction bases not matched to a gene: 4. The CDR3 length is 15 residues. The CDR3 DNA follows: TGTGCCTGGAGTGTAGGCGGGAGCGGCACAGATACGCAGTATTTT. Translating gives CAWSVGGSGTDTQYF.

The chain carries TRBV13 and TRBJ2-5, with D unresolved. V lost 2 bases, J lost 1 base, and 5 bases lay in between. Germline V gives CDR1 PRHDT, CDR2 FYEKMQ (reference sequence). The CDR3 has 13 residues. This CDR3 is CASSLKPQETQYF. For the CDR3, the DNA is TGTGCCAGCAGCTTAAAGCCCCAAGAGACCCAGTACTTC.

The chain is built from TRBV9 and TRBJ2-2; D gene unclear. V shed 3 bases and J shed 4 bases, with 7 bases lying between them. The CDR3 consists of 13 residues. Germline V gene data show CDR1 as SGDLS and CDR2 as YYNGEE. CDR3 in amino acids: CASSAIATGELFF. CDR3 coding DNA: TGTGCCAGCAGCGCTATAGCCACCGGGGAGCTGTTTTTT.

The chain carries TRBV30 and TRBJ1-2, with 7 bases lining up with TRBD1. CDR1 and CDR2 (germline): GTSNPN, SVGIG (reference sequence). The trim removed 4 bases at V and 2 bases at J, leaving 19 bases unmatched. The CDR3 runs 18 residues. This CDR3 is CAWNLGQIPGQPNYGYTF. Here the CDR3 DNA reads TGTGCCTGGAACCTGGGACAAATACCGGGACAGCCGAACTATGGCTACACCTTC.

The chain employs TRBV5-5 and TRBJ2-2, with D perhaps TRBD1 (5 bases). Per the germline V gene, CDR1 is SGHKS and CDR2 is YYEKEE (reference sequence). This CDR3 is built from 16 residues. Trimming stripped 4 bases from V and 7 bases from J, with 20 bases between. CDR3 nucleotides: TGTGCCAGCAGCCCTCAGGGAAGGATCACAATCGGGGAGCTGTTTTTT. Amino acid sequence: CASSPQGRITIGELFF.

This chain uses TRBV30 with TRBJ2-7, with a tentative D call TRBD1 (5 bases). The CDR3 spans 14 residues. CDR1 and CDR2 (germline): GTSNPN, SVGIG (reference sequence). V was trimmed by 2 bases and J by 0 bases, leaving 11 bases between them. This chain's CDR3 is CAWSSLRGSYEQYF. The DNA for the CDR3 is TGTGCCTGGAGTTCCTTAAGGGGCTCCTACGAGCAGTACTTC.